A single sample gave rise to the 9 T cell receptor beta chains below, sequenced in a study of blood T cell repertoires in COVID-19. The method was immunoSEQ multiplex PCR; TCRdb's version includes in-frame clones alone and lacks a portion of them. The sample lists approximately 330,000 clones, 88% occurring once. The sequenced sample consisted of peripheral blood. The receptors were gathered from a woman aged 50 to 60 with active or convalescent COVID-19.

The chain combines TRBV3-1 (or the pseudogene TRBV3-2) with TRBJ1-2, with D maybe TRBD1 (6 bases). CDR1 is LGHDT and CDR2 is YNNKEL in the germline V gene (reference sequence). V was clipped by 2 bases and J by 8 bases, with 12 bases between them. The CDR3 is made up of 13 amino acids. In DNA, the CDR3 is TGTGCCAGCAGCCAAAAACAGACAGGAGGCTACACCTTC. Encoded protein: CASSQKQTGGYTF.

The chain has TRBV3-1 (or the pseudogene TRBV3-2) and TRBJ1-3; D ambiguous. The CDR3 runs to 13 residues. Germline V CDR1 and CDR2: LGHDT, YNNKEL (reference sequence). V was clipped by 2 bases and J by 4 bases, with 6 bases between them. The CDR3 DNA reads as TGTGCCAGCAGCCAAATAATAGGAAACACCATATATTTT. As protein: CASSQIIGNTIYF.

This sequence joins TRBV2 and TRBJ1-6; D is unresolved. The germline CDR1 and CDR2 sequences are SNHLY and FYNNEI. Trimming took 8 bases from V and 0 from J, leaving 11 bases between them. This CDR3 contains 15 residues. CDR3 region: CASRTESSYNSPLHF. The CDR3 nucleotides read TGTGCCAGCCGAACGGAGAGCTCCTATAATTCACCCCTCCACTTT.

The V gene is TRBV24-1, the J gene TRBJ1-1, with TRBD1 matching 7 bases. This CDR3 region has 14 residues. V lost 7 bases, J lost 1 base, and 5 bases stayed unmatched. Germline values: CDR1 KGHDR, CDR2 SFDVKD. In nucleotides, the CDR3 is TGTGCCACCAGAGCAACAGGGGCGAACACTGAAGCTTTCTTT. Residues: CATRATGANTEAFF.

This clone was seen a few times. The chain links TRBV19 to TRBJ1-2, with 8 bases matching TRBD1. With V trimmed by 10 bases and J by 1 base, 8 bases remained unmatched. The CDR3 totals 14 residues. Germline CDR1 LNHDA, CDR2 SQIVND (reference sequence). The CDR3 DNA follows: TGTGCCACAGCTGCGACAGGGGTTAACTATGGCTACACCTTC. Protein product: CATAATGVNYGYTF.

This sequence joins TRBV5-6 and TRBJ1-2; D possibly corresponds to TRBD1 (5 bases). Deletions cut 2 bases from V and 3 bases from J, with 8 bases between. This CDR3 comprises 13 residues. The V gene's germline CDR1 is SGHDT and CDR2 YYEEEE. The CDR3 reads CASSFGRDYGYTF. The CDR3 nucleotides read TGTGCCAGCAGCTTCGGCAGGGACTATGGCTACACCTTC.

In its sample, this clone was seen once. The gene calls are TRBV11-2 and TRBJ2-5, with 9 bases matching TRBD1. With 4 bases clipped from V and 5 bases from J, the junction kept 8 bases outside the gene matches. The V gene's germline CDR1 is SGHAT and CDR2 FQNNGV. The CDR3 spans 15 residues. CDR3 DNA: TGTGCCAGCAGCTGGGGCCGGGACAGGGCTGAGACCCAGTACTTC. Its translation: CASSWGRDRAETQYF. The variable domain in full, completed from reference TRBV11-2 and TRBJ2-5, reads EAGVAQSPRYKIIEKRQSVAFWCNPISGHATLYWYQQILGQGPKLLIQFQNNGVVDDSQLPKDRFSAERLKGVDSTLKIQPAKLEDSAVYLCASSWGRDRAETQYFGPGTRLLVL.

The chain joins TRBV27 to TRBJ1-2; a possible D gene is TRBD1 (5 bases). Germline V lookup: CDR1 MNHEY, CDR2 SMNVEV (reference sequence). CDR3 length equals 15 residues. Trimming took 3 bases from V and 0 from J, leaving 11 bases between them. CDR3 residues: CASSFQGVTNYGYTF. CDR3 bases: TGTGCCAGCAGTTTCCAAGGGGTGACTAACTATGGCTACACCTTC.

V gene TRBV7-8 combines with J gene TRBJ2-2; 9 bases fit TRBD1. Germline V gene lookup returns CDR1 SGHVS and CDR2 FQNEAQ. The CDR3 contains 17 residues. V shed 3 bases, J shed 1 base, and the junction held 6 bases outside the gene matches. Here the CDR3 reads CASSFGPGQGNTGELFF. The CDR3 DNA sequence: TGTGCCAGCAGCTTCGGACCGGGACAGGGGAACACCGGGGAGCTGTTTTTT.